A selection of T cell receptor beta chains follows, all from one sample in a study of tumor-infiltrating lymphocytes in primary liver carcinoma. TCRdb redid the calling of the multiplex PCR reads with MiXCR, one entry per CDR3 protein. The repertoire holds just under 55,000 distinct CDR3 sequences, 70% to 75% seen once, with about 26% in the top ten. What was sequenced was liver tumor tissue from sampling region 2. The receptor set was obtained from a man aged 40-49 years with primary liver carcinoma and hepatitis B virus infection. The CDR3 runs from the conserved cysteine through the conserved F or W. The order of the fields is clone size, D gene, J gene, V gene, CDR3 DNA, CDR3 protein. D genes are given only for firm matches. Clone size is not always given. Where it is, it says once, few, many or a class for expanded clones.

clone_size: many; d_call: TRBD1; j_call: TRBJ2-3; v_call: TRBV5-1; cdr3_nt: TGCGCCAGCAGCCATGACAGGGGGCGGGCAGATACGCAGTATTTT; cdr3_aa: CASSHDRGRADTQYF
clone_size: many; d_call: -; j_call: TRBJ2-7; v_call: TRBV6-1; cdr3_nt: TGTGCCAGCAGTGCTACAGGCGGCTGGCGCCTGACCTCCTACGAGCAGTACTTC; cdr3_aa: CASSATGGWRLTSYEQYF
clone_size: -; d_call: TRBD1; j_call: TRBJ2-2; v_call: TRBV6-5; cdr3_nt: TGTGCCAGCAGTAAACAGGGGGACACCCGGGGGCTGTTTTTT; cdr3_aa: CASSKQGDTRGLFF
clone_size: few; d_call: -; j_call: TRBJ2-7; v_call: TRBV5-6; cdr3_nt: TGTGCCAGCAGCCCCCTCGACTTCTCCTACGAGCAGTACTTC; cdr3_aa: CASSPLDFSYEQYF
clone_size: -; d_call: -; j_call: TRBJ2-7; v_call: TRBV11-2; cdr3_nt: TGTGCCAGCAGCATCGACCCGCCGGGACATGGAAGCTACGGGCGGTACTTC; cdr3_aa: CASSIDPPGHGSYGRYF
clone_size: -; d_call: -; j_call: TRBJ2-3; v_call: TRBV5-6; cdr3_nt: TGTGCCAGCAGCATCGGGACCAGCGAGAGTGCAGATACGCAGTATTTT; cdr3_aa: CASSIGTSESADTQYF
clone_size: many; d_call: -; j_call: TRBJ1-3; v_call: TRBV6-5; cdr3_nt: TGTGCCAGCAGCCAGAGGGGTGGAAACACCATATATTTT; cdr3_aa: CASSQRGGNTIYF
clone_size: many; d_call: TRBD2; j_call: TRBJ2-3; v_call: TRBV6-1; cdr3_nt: TGTGCCAGCAGCTTGGAGGGGAGGGCGTTAGATACGCAGTATTTT; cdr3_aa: CASSLEGRALDTQYF
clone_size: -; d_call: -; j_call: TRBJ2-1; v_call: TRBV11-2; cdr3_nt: TGCGCCGGCAGCTTAAATGATGCCTATGAGCTGTTCTTC; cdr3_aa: CAGSLNDAYELFF
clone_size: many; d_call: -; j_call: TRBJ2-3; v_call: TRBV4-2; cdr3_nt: TGTGCCAGCAGCCAAGAACCCCGCCCGGGAGTCGGTTTAGATACGCAGTATTTT; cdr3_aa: CASSQEPRPGVGLDTQYF
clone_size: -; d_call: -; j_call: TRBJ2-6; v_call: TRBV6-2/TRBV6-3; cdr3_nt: TGTGCCAGCAGCCTCGGACAGCGTACTGGGACCAACGTCCTGACTTTC; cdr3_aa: CASSLGQRTGTNVLTF
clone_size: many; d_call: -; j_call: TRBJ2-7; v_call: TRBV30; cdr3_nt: TGTGCCTGGACCCACGGGGGAGGCTACGAGCAGTACTTC; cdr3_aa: CAWTHGGGYEQYF
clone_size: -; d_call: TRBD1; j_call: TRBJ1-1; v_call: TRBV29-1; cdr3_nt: TGCAGCGTTATCGGGACAGGGGGCGCCGTCACTGGAGTTTTCTTT; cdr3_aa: CSVIGTGGAVTGVFF
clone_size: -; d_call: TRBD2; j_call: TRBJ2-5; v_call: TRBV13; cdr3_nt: TGTGCCAGCAACTTACTAGCGGGGGTGGGAGAGACCCAGTACTTC; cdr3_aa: CASNLLAGVGETQYF
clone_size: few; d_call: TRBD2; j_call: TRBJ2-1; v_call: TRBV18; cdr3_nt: TGTGCCAGCTCACGACCGGGAGGCTACAATGAGCAGTTCTTC; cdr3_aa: CASSRPGGYNEQFF
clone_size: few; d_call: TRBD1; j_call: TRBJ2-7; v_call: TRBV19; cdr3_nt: TGTGCCAGTGAAGGACAGGGTAGCCACGAGCAGTACTTC; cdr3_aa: CASEGQGSHEQYF
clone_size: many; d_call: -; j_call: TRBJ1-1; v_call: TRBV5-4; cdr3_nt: TGTGCCAGCAGCTTGGACTTTAGTTCCACTGAAGCTTTCTTT; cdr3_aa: CASSLDFSSTEAFF
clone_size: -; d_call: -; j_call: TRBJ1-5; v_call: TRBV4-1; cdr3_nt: TGCGCCAGCAGCCAAGGCGACAGGAACGATCAGCCCCAGCAATTT; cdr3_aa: CASSQGDRNDQPQQF
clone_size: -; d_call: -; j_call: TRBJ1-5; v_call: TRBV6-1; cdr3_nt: TGTGCTAGCAGTGAACCCAACAAGGGCCGTGGGAATCAGCTCCAGCATTTT; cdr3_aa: CASSEPNKGRGNQLQHF
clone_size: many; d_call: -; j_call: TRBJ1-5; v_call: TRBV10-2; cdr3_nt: TGCGCCAGCAGTGAGTCCGGGGGTGAGGGTCAGCCCCAGCATTTT; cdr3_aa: CASSESGGEGQPQHF
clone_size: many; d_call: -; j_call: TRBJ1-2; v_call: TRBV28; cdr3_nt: TGTGCCAGCAGTCTTCGCGAAGGGCGTAACTATGGCTACACCTTC; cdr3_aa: CASSLREGRNYGYTF
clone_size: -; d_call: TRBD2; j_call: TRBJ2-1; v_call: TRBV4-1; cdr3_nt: TGCGCCAGCAGCCAAACCGGGACTAGCGGTAACAATGAGCAGTTCTTC; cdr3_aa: CASSQTGTSGNNEQFF
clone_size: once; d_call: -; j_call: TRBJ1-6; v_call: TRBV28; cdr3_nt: TGTGCCAGTAGTTCAAGGGGCGAAGGAAATTCACCCCTCCACTTT; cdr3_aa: CASSSRGEGNSPLHF
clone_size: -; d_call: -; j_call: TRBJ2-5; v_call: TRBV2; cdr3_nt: TGTACCAGCGCCCCGGGGGAGACACAGTACTTC; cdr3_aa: CTSAPGETQYF
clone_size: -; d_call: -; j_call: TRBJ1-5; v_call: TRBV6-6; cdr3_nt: TGTGCCAGCAGTGGGGACGGTAGCAATCAGCCCAAGCATTTC; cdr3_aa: CASSGDGSNQPKHF
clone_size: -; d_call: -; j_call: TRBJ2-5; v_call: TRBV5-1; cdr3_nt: TGTGCCAGCAGCTGGGTGGGCCAAGAGACCCTGTACTTC; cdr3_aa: CASSWVGQETLYF
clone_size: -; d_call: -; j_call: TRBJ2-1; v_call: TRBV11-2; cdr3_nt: TGCGCCACCGGGCAAGACCAGTCATTCTACAATGAGCAGTTCTTC; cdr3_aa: CATGQDQSFYNEQFF
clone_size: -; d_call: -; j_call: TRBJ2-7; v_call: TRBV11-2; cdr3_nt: TGTGCCAACAGCTTAACTGACACGGTCTACGAGCAGTACTTC; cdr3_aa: CANSLTDTVYEQYF
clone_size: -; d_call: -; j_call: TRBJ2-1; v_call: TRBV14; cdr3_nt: TGTGCCAGCTGCCAAAGAGGCCCGGGCCCCTACAATGAGCAGTTCTTC; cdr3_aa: CASCQRGPGPYNEQFF
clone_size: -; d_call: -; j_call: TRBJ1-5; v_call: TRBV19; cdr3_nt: TGTGTCAGTACCCCTCGCCAGGCTAGCAATCAGCCCCAGCATTTT; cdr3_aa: CVSTPRQASNQPQHF
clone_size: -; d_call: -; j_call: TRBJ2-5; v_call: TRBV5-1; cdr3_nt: TGCGTCAGCAGCTTGGGACAAGGGACCCAGTACTTC; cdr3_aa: CVSSLGQGTQYF
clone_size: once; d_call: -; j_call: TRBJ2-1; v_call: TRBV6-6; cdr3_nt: TGTGCCAGCAGTTACATGATTAGCATTAATAATGAACAGTTCTTC; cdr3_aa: CASSYMISINNEQFF
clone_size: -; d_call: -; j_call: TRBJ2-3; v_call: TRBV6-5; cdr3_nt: TGCGCCAGCAGTTTGGAGGGGTCACACGGTACGCAGTCTTTT; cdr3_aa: CASSLEGSHGTQSF
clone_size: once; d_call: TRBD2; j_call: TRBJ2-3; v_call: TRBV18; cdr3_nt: TGTGCCAGCTCACCACCGGGACTAGGCTCCACAGATACGCAGTATTTT; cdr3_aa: CASSPPGLGSTDTQYF
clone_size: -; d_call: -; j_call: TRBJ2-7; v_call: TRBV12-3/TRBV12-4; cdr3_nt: TGTACCAGCAGTACCCAAAACGGGGCCTACGAACAGTACTTC; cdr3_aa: CTSSTQNGAYEQYF
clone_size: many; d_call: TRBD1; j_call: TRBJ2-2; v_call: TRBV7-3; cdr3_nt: TGTGCCAGCAGCTTACAGGGGGCGAACACCGGGGAGCTGTTTTTT; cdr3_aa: CASSLQGANTGELFF